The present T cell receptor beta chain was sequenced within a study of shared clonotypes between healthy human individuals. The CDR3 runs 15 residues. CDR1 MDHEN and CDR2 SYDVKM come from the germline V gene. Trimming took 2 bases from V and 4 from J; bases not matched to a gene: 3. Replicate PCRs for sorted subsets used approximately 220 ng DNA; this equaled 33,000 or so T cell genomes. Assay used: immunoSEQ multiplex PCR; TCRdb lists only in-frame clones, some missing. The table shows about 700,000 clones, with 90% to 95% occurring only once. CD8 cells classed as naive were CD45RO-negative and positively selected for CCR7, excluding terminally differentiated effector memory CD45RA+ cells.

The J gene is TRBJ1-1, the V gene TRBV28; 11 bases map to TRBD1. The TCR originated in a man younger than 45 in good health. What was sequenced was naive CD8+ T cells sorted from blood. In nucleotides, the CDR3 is TGTGCCAGCAGTTTACGGACAGGGGGCGTCACTGAAGCTTTCTTT. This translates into CASSLRTGGVTEAFF. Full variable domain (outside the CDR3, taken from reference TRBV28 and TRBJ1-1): DVKVTQSSRYLVKRTGEKVFLECVQDMDHENMFWYRQDPGLGLRLIYFSYDVKMKEKGDIPEGYSVSREKKERFSLILESASTNQTSMYLCASSLRTGGVTEAFFGQGTRLTVV.